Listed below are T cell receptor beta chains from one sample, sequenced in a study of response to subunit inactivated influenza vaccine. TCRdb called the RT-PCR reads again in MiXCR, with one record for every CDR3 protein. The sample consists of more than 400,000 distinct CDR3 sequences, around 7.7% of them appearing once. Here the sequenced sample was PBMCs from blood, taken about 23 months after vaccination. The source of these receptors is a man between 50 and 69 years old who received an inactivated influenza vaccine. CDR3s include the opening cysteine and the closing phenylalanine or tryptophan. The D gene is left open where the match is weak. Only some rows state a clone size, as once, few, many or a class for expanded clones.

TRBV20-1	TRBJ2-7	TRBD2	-	CSARALVAGLSYEQYF	TGCAGTGCTAGAGCTCTTGTAGCGGGGCTCTCCTACGAGCAGTACTTC
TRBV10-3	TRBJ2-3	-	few	CAISEGRGTDTQYF	TGTGCCATCAGTGAAGGCAGGGGCACAGATACGCAGTATTTT
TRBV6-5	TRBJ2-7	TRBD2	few	CASSSRLAGGAEQYF	TGTGCCAGCAGTTCCAGACTAGCGGGGGGTGCCGAGCAGTACTTC
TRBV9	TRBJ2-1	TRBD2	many	CASIMPGGDNEQFF	TGTGCCAGCATCATGCCGGGAGGTGACAATGAGCAGTTCTTC
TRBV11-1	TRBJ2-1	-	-	CASSLALAIYLPEVSYNEQFF	TGTGCCAGCAGCTTAGCGCTGGCAATTTATCTACCTGAGGTATCCTACAATGAGCAGTTCTTC
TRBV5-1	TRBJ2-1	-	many	CASSSSGHSSNEQFF	TGCGCCAGCAGCTCGTCGGGACATAGTTCCAATGAGCAGTTCTTC
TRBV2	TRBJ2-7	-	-	CASSFTQSYEQYF	TGTGCCAGCAGTTTCACTCAGAGCTACGAGCAGTACTTC
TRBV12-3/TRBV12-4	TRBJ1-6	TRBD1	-	CASSGTGGHSPHHF	TGTGCCAGCAGCGGGACAGGGGGACATTCACCCCACCACTTT
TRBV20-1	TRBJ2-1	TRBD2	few	CSAKTSGIYNEQFF	TGCAGTGCTAAAACTAGCGGGATCTACAATGAGCAGTTCTTC
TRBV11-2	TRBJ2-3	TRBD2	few	CASSWILAGGPGTDTQYF	TGTGCCAGCAGCTGGATTCTAGCGGGAGGGCCAGGCACAGATACGCAGTATTTT
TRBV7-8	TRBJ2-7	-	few	CASSSRGRTKVEQYF	TGTGCCAGCAGCTCCCGGGGACGAACTAAGGTCGAGCAGTACTTC
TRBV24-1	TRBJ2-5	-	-	CATSDAGSEETQYF	TGTGCCACCAGTGACGCCGGGAGCGAAGAGACCCAGTACTTC
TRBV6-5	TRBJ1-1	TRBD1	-	CASSSGTGSTEAFF	TGTGCCAGCAGTTCCGGGACAGGTAGCACTGAAGCTTTCTTT
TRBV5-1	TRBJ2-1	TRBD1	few	CASSSMGQNNEQFF	TGCGCCAGCAGCTCTATGGGACAGAACAATGAGCAGTTCTTC
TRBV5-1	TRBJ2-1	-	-	CASSAQGASGVAGQFF	TGCGCCAGCAGCGCCCAGGGGGCCTCCGGGGTAGCGGGGCAGTTCTTC
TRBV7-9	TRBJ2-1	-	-	CASSPSEQFF	TGTGCCAGCAGCCCAAGCGAGCAGTTCTTC
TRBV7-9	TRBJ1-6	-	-	CASSLRDTGAPLHF	TGTGCCAGCAGCTTACGAGATACGGGGGCACCCCTCCACTTT
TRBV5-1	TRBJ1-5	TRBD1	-	CASSLIPGQGGQPQHF	TGCGCCAGCAGCCTTATACCGGGACAGGGAGGTCAGCCCCAGCATTTT
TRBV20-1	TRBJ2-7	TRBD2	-	CSAPSLTVLAGEQYF	TGCAGTGCCCCATCCCTGACGGTTCTAGCGGGTGAGCAGTACTTC
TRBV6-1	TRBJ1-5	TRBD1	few	CASSPKRDSMNQPQHF	TGTGCCAGCAGTCCAAAAAGGGACAGCATGAATCAGCCCCAGCATTTT
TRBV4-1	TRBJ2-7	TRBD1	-	CASSQAGGTGAEQYF	TGCGCCAGCAGCCAGGCCGGAGGGACAGGGGCCGAACAGTACTTC
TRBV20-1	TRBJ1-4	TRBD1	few	CSARGRQGPNEKLFF	TGCAGTGCTAGAGGCCGACAGGGCCCTAATGAAAAACTGTTTTTT
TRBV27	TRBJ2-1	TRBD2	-	CASEDLAGGRNERFF	TGTGCCAGCGAAGATCTAGCGGGGGGGCGAAATGAGCGGTTCTTC
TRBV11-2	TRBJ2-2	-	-	CASSLAGPNTGELFF	TGTGCCAGCAGCTTAGCCGGACCGAACACCGGGGAGCTGTTTTTT
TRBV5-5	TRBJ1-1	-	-	CASSPRATQNTEAVF	TGTGCCAGCAGCCCTAGGGCAACCCAGAACACTGAAGCTGTCTTT
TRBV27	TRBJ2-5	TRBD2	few	CASSKWGRGETQYF	TGTGCCAGCAGTAAATGGGGGAGGGGAGAGACCCAGTACTTC
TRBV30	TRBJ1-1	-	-	CAWSVDTEAFF	TGTGCCTGGAGTGTAGACACTGAAGCTTTCTTT
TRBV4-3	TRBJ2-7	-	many	CASSQVQGSYEQYF	TGCGCCAGCAGCCAAGTACAGGGCTCCTACGAGCAGTACTTC
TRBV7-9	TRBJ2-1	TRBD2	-	CASGAASGPGDNEQFF	TGTGCCAGCGGCGCAGCTAGCGGGCCCGGGGACAATGAGCAGTTCTTC
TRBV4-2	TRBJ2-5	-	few	CASSQTMAEGLETQYF	TGTGCCAGCAGCCAAACCATGGCGGAGGGGCTAGAGACCCAGTACTTC
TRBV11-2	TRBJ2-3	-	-	CASSLEFTDTQYF	TGTGCCAGCAGCTTAGAATTCACAGATACGCAGTATTTT
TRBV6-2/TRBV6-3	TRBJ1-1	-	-	CASSRRLSMNTEAFF	TGTGCCAGCAGCCGCCGGCTAAGCATGAACACTGAAGCTTTCTTT
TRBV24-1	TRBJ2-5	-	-	CATSDTQETQYF	TGTGCCACCAGTGATACCCAAGAGACCCAGTACTTC
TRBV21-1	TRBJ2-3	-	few	CASSERRDRGLESTDTQYF	TGTGCCAGCAGCGAACGCCGGGACAGGGGGTTAGAGAGCACAGATACGCAGTATTTT
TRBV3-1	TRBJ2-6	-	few	CASSQFPGPTSGANVLTF	TGTGCCAGCAGCCAATTCCCCGGGCCGACCTCTGGGGCCAACGTCCTGACTTTC
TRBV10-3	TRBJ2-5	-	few	CAISGELQETQYF	TGTGCCATCTCAGGGGAGCTTCAAGAGACCCAGTACTTC
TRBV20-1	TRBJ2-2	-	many	CSARDQGGELFF	TGCAGTGCTAGAGATCAGGGCGGGGAGCTGTTTTTT